This T cell receptor (beta chain) derives from a study of OX40 agonist ivuxolimab in advanced cancers. At the level of the study: Of the patients, three showed partial responses, one with hepatocellular carcinoma and two with cutaneous melanoma. Study-level results: Some patients without response likewise showed low normalized clonal expansion. CD4+ and CD8+ blood T cells expanded clonally by week 6 at 0.1 to 3.0 mg/kg.

The table came from immunoSEQ multiplex PCR; TCRdb's copy has only in-frame clones and leaves some out. The data hold roughly 100,000 clones, with around 89% observed a single time. Germline V lookup: CDR1 SQVTM, CDR2 ANQGSEA. This CDR3 spans 11 amino acids. V dropped 3 bases and J dropped 9; count of bases not matched to a gene: 2. Details on this clone: Its antigen is not identified.

The chain combines TRBV29-1 with TRBJ2-1; 7 bases are shared with TRBD2. This receptor was taken from an adult with an advanced solid tumor such as melanoma, head and neck, liver or kidney cancer. Material: CD4+ or CD8+ T cells sorted from blood, obtained in a trial of the OX40 agonist ivuxolimab. Written as DNA, the CDR3 is TGCAGCGTTGAGAGCGGGATTGAGCAGTTCTTC. The encoded protein is CSVESGIEQFF.